This T cell receptor (beta chain) was profiled in a study of T cells in Graves' hyperthyroidism and ophthalmopathy. Broader study findings: The model foresaw ophthalmopathy a median about 6.1 months prior to onset.

Germline lookup yields CDR1 DFQATT and CDR2 SNEGSKA (reference sequence). The V and J ends lost 6 bases and 7 bases respectively, with 15 bases between them. The length of the CDR3 is 12 residues. On this clonotype: Its antigen remains unknown.

No progression to ophthalmopathy during 18 months of follow-up defined stable disease. An approximately 10 ml volume of fresh peripheral blood provided the PBMCs. The investigators amplified TCR beta CDR3 regions from RNA transcripts. During a first-round RT-PCR of the TCR CDR3, the HTBI primer set was used. TCRdb itself ran the multiplex PCR reads through MiXCR, one entry per CDR3 protein. The sample holds some 460,000 distinct CDR3 sequences; around a sixth are singletons and the top ten take roughly an eighth. This receptor was identified in a woman aged 18-29 years with Graves' hyperthyroidism. The chain couples TRBV20-1 to TRBJ1-2; weak D call: TRBD1 (5 bases). Sequencing was carried out using blood. CDR3 loop: CSAYSRVFGYTF. DNA of the CDR3: TGCAGTGCGTACTCCAGGGTATTTGGCTACACCTTC.